Listed here are 9 T cell receptor beta chains from one sample, sequenced in a study of tumor and adjacent non-tumor tissue in lung cancer. The template was RNA from unsorted bulk tissue. A modified ARM-PCR protocol with three rounds of nested PCR amplified TCRbeta. MiXCR was run by TCRdb on the multiplex PCR reads, yielding one entry per CDR3 protein. The sample lists 200,000 to 250,000 distinct CDR3 sequences; approximately 74% were seen once. The sample was lung tumor tissue. Every receptor here comes from a man aged 60-69 years with non-small cell lung cancer.

There are many counts of this clonotype. The genes are TRBV4-2 and TRBJ2-2; TRBD1 matches 8 bases. Germline CDR1 reads LGHNA; CDR2 reads YNFKEQ. This CDR3 comprises 14 residues. The J segment lost 6 bases and the V segment lost 0 bases, leaving 0 bases of the junction unmatched. CDR3 in amino acids: CASSQEQGAGELFF. CDR3 in DNA: TGTGCCAGCAGCCAAGAACAGGGGGCCGGGGAGCTGTTTTTT.

Comment on this clonotype: The junction shows a germline mismatch at one end, possibly a read error. This chain connects TRBV11-2 to TRBJ2-5; D gene ambiguous. Germline assignment: CDR1 SGHAT and CDR2 FQNNGV. The CDR3 loop spans 13 amino acids. The CDR3 DNA is TGTGTCAGCAGCTTAAGCCAGAAAGACACCCAGTACTTC. This translates into CVSSLSQKDTQYF.

As to this clonotype: Germline is not matched at one junction end, which may reflect a read error. This chain uses TRBV4-3 with TRBJ2-7; no definite D call. The CDR3 is 14 amino acids. From germline, CDR1 is LGHNA and CDR2 YSLEER. This chain's CDR3 is CASSQVSNGYEQYF. The CDR3 DNA reads as TGTGCCAGCAGCCAAGTTAGTAACGGCTACGAGCAGTACTTC.

The chain employs TRBV4-2 and TRBJ2-7; D unresolved. Germline assignment: CDR1 LGHNA and CDR2 YNFKEQ. The CDR3 runs to 14 residues. Trimming took off 3 bases at V and 5 bases at J, with 14 bases between the two ends. CDR3 sequence reads: CASSQGAVTNEQYF. The CDR3 nucleotides read TGTGCCAGCAGCCAGGGTGCGGTTACCAACGAGCAGTACTTC.

With respect to this clonotype: A much larger clone lies one base from this, so it may be a read error. The V call is TRBV12-3 or TRBV12-4, the J call TRBJ2-5, with 8 bases aligning to TRBD2. The CDR3 consists of 14 residues. CDR3 sequence (DNA): TGTGCCAGCAGTTTGGCGGCGGGGGGAGAGGCCCAGTACTTC. Translating it yields CASSLAAGGEAQYF.

A word on this clonotype: This CDR3 fails to terminate in the conserved phenylalanine or tryptophan, so it likely reflects a read error. The rearrangement uses TRBV11-2 and TRBJ1-2, with D possibly matching TRBD1 (5 bases). This CDR3 spans 13 amino acids. Germline V gene lookup returns CDR1 SGHAT and CDR2 FQNNGV. The CDR3 loop is CASCLRWGDGYTL. The CDR3 region has the DNA TGTGCCAGCTGCTTAAGATGGGGGGATGGCTACACCTTA.

Details on this clonotype: A read error may explain this, as a much larger clone is one base away. The chain links TRBV20-1 to TRBJ2-1; TRBD2 aligns across 12 bases. With V trimmed by 6 bases and J by 5 bases, 17 bases remained unmatched. The CDR3 sequence is 18 residues long. Germline values: CDR1 DFQATT, CDR2 SNEGSKA (reference sequence). The DNA for the CDR3 is TGCAGTGCCCCACGGACTAGCGGGGTGTTCAGGGGGAACAATGAGCAGTTCTTC. Encoded protein: CSAPRTSGVFRGNNEQFF.

This clonotype was observed a handful of times. A much larger clone lies one base from this, so it may be a read error. The rearrangement links TRBV6-1 to TRBJ2-3; possibly TRBD1 for D (6 bases). This CDR3 spans 16 amino acids. CDR1 is MNHNS and CDR2 is SASEGT in the germline V gene. This CDR3 is CDSSEAPGHLTDTQYF. CDR3 DNA sequence: TGTGACAGCAGTGAAGCGCCGGGACACCTCACAGATACGCAGTATTTT.

This clonotype has a count of ten or more. DNA of the CDR3: TGCAGTGCTAGAGATATCGGGAGGGGGGAAGAGACCCAGTACTTC. This encodes CSARDIGRGEETQYF. The V gene is TRBV20-1, the J gene TRBJ2-5; TRBD2 aligns across 8 bases. There are 15 residues in the CDR3. V dropped 0 bases and J dropped 3; count of bases not matched to a gene: 6. Germline-derived CDR1 and CDR2 are DFQATT and SNEGSKA (reference sequence).